This T cell receptor (beta chain) was sequenced in a study of OX40 agonist ivuxolimab in advanced cancers. Study-level results: In general, CD8+ T cells held more expanded clones than CD4+ did, on average.

Sequencing used immunoSEQ multiplex PCR; TCRdb keeps in-frame clones, though not all of them. Among under 100,000 clones, 70% to 85% were seen once, and the ten largest hold approximately 5%. Germline V lookup: CDR1 LGHNT, CDR2 FRNRAP. The CDR3 length is 15 residues. Trimming cost V 6 bases and J 5 bases, with 19 bases left between them. Comments on this clone: What it recognizes is unknown.

The rearrangement links TRBV12-5 to TRBJ1-1, with D perhaps matching TRBD1 (6 bases). This TCR was recovered from an adult with an advanced solid tumor such as melanoma, head and neck, liver or kidney cancer. The starting material was CD4+ or CD8+ T cells sorted from blood, obtained in a trial of the OX40 agonist ivuxolimab. The CDR3 DNA follows: TGTGCTAGTGGCCAGGGGTCGGGGGATGTGACTGAAGCTTTCTTT. Translation: CASGQGSGDVTEAFF.